The 20 T cell receptor beta chains below come from one sample, sequenced in a study of shared clonotypes between healthy human individuals. Using immunoSEQ multiplex PCR, the repertoire was profiled, and TCRdb retains in-frame clones only, with some absent. The sample contains about 820,000 clones, 90% to 95% of which appear only once. CD45RO-negative cells were positively selected for CCR7, leaving out terminally differentiated effector memory CD45RA+ cells. Sequenced input: naive CD8+ T cells sorted from blood. These receptors came from a man aged 25 to 40 in good health.

The J gene is TRBJ1-1, the V gene TRBV6-5; D unclear. CDR1 MNHEY and CDR2 SVGAGI come from the germline V gene. The V gene lost 5 bases and the J gene lost 2 bases, with 3 bases spanning the gap. The CDR3 is 11 amino acids. CDR3 in DNA: TGTGCCAGCAGTGACAACACTGAAGCTTTCTTT. This gives the protein CASSDNTEAFF.

This chain links TRBV6-4 with TRBJ1-2, with 7 bases identical to TRBD1. After removal of 6 bases from V and 5 bases from J, the junction contained 6 bases not matched to a gene. This CDR3 has 13 amino acids. Germline V gives CDR1 MRHNA, CDR2 SNTAGT. CDR3 nucleotides: TGTGCCAGCAGGGCCGGGACAGCTTATGGCTACACCTTC. The encoded protein is CASRAGTAYGYTF.

Written as DNA, the CDR3 is TGTGCCAGCAGGGGACAGGGAAGGCAGCCCCAGCATTTT. Translated: CASRGQGRQPQHF. The chain uses TRBV2 and TRBJ1-5; 9 nucleotides align to TRBD1. The CDR3 contains 13 residues. The trim removed 6 bases at V and 7 bases at J, leaving 4 bases unmatched. In germline, CDR1 is SNHLY, CDR2 FYNNEI.

This clone appeared once. The CDR3 here is CASSSTGTSEETQYF. For the CDR3, the DNA is TGTGCCAGCAGCTCAACCGGGACTAGCGAGGAGACCCAGTACTTC. The chain couples TRBV13 to TRBJ2-5; 10 bases are a match to TRBD2. Germline V gene data show CDR1 as PRHDT and CDR2 as FYEKMQ (reference sequence). The CDR3 is 15 amino acids. Losses at the gene ends were 4 bases for V and 5 bases for J; bases not matched to a gene: 7.

This clone was seen just once. The chain has TRBV28 and TRBJ1-2; no clear D gene. V dropped 2 bases and J dropped 4 bases, with 11 bases sitting between them. Germline V gene lookup returns CDR1 MDHEN and CDR2 SYDVKM. The CDR3 sequence is 14 residues long. Written as DNA, the CDR3 is TGTGCCAGCAGTTTAATAATTGAGCGCTATGGCTACACCTTC. Translation: CASSLIIERYGYTF.

The V and J genes are TRBV29-1 and TRBJ2-2, with D uncertain. The length of the CDR3 is 13 residues. Germline-derived CDR1 and CDR2 are SQVTM and ANQGSEA. V lost 8 bases and J 0 bases, leaving 10 bases between the germline ends. The CDR3 protein is CSIQSANTGELFF. CDR3 nucleotide sequence: TGCAGCATTCAAAGCGCGAACACCGGGGAGCTGTTTTTT.

The V gene is TRBV6-1, the J gene TRBJ2-7, with D possibly TRBD2 on 6 matching bases. Germline loops: CDR1 MNHNS, CDR2 SASEGT. Deletions cut 1 base from V and 2 bases from J, with 12 bases between. CDR3 length equals 15 residues. The CDR3 loop is CASSEGAGTPYEQYF. Written as DNA, the CDR3 is TGTGCCAGCAGTGAAGGCGCAGGGACTCCCTACGAGCAGTACTTC.

Note on this clone: A junction end diverges from the germline sequence, so it may reflect a read error. CDR3 in DNA: TGTGCTAGCAGCTTAGGACAGGTTGGAAACACCATATATTTT. Encoded protein: CASSLGQVGNTIYF. V is TRBV7-7 and J is TRBJ1-3; 7 bases fit TRBD1. This CDR3 comprises 14 residues. Looked up from germline, CDR1 is SSHAT and CDR2 is FNYEAQ (reference sequence).

The chain joins TRBV25-1 to TRBJ2-7, with 8 bases aligning to TRBD2. Germline V gene data show CDR1 as MGHDK and CDR2 as SYGVNS. Germline trimming cut 5 bases from V and 4 bases from J; bases unmatched to any gene: 10. This CDR3 has 15 residues. The CDR3 nucleotides are TGTGCCAGCAGTTTCGGGGGGGGACCCCGGTACGAGCAGTACTTC. Residues: CASSFGGGPRYEQYF.

The rearrangement links TRBV11-2 to TRBJ2-7; maybe TRBD2 (5 bases). Between the trimmed V and J ends, which lost 4 bases and 5 bases, there was a span of 15 bases. Germline values: CDR1 SGHAT, CDR2 FQNNGV. The CDR3 consists of 14 residues. This CDR3 is CASSSRPHGDEQYF. The CDR3 nucleotides read TGTGCCAGCAGCTCCCGGCCACACGGGGACGAGCAGTACTTC.

The V call is TRBV7-8, the J call TRBJ2-7; D is uncertain. This CDR3 is built from 13 residues. Germline CDR1 SGHVS, CDR2 FQNEAQ. Trimming left V 5 bases short and J 3 bases short, with 11 bases between. CDR3 sequence (DNA): TGTGCCAGCAGCATATTTATTAACTACGAGCAGTACTTC. It is translated as CASSIFINYEQYF.

The genes are TRBV11-2 and TRBJ2-7; 7 bases agree with TRBD2. Germline loops: CDR1 SGHAT, CDR2 FQNNGV. V lost 3 bases to trimming and J lost 3 bases; unmatched junction nucleotides: 14. This CDR3 has 17 amino acids. The CDR3 bases are TGTGCCAGCAGCTTTCCTCGCGAGGCGGGAGTGAACTACGAGCAGTACTTC. This gives the protein CASSFPREAGVNYEQYF.

CDR3 DNA sequence: TGTGCCAGCAGCGACCCGGGACTAGCGGGAGATTTTCAGTTCTTC. This gives the protein CASSDPGLAGDFQFF. V and J are TRBV9 and TRBJ2-1, with 14 nucleotides matching TRBD2. This CDR3 has 15 amino acids. Germline assignment: CDR1 SGDLS and CDR2 YYNGEE. V was clipped by 3 bases and J by 13 bases; unmatched bases: 9.

On this clone itself: Other DNA sequences in the same sample also yield this CDR3. CDR3 in amino acids: CSVEGLAGENEQFF. The CDR3, as DNA: TGCAGCGTTGAAGGGCTAGCGGGGGAAAATGAGCAGTTCTTC. J is TRBJ2-1 and V is TRBV29-1; 10 nucleotides agree with TRBD2. Trimming cost V 1 base and J 7 bases; bases outside gene matches: 4. The CDR3 extends over 14 amino acids. Germline CDR1 SQVTM, CDR2 ANQGSEA.

The chain employs TRBV5-3 and TRBJ1-3, with D uncertain. TRBV5-3 is given ORF status, its function remaining uncertain. This CDR3 has 16 residues. The V and J ends lost 2 bases and 7 bases respectively, with 19 bases between them. The CDR3 loop is CARSFPGRVGGNTIYF. The CDR3 DNA reads TGTGCCAGAAGCTTTCCCGGCCGAGTCGGTGGGAACACCATATATTTT.

In regard to this clone: Different DNA sequences within this sample yield the same CDR3. The V and J genes are TRBV5-1 and TRBJ2-7, with D perhaps being TRBD1 or TRBD2 (5 bases each). V gave up 0 bases and J gave up 0 bases, with 7 bases separating them. Germline CDR1 is SGHRS and CDR2 is YFSETQ. The CDR3 is 14 residues long. CDR3 in amino acids: CASSLAGRSYEQYF. DNA for the CDR3: TGCGCCAGCAGCTTGGCGGGACGCTCCTACGAGCAGTACTTC.

The rearrangement links TRBV30 to TRBJ2-5; the D gene is possibly TRBD2 (6 bases). There are 13 residues in the CDR3. V was trimmed by 3 bases and J by 4 bases, leaving 12 bases between them. The germline gives CDR1 GTSNPN, CDR2 SVGIG (reference sequence). This CDR3 is CAWRAQGGETQYF. The DNA of the CDR3 is TGTGCCTGGAGAGCCCAGGGAGGAGAGACCCAGTACTTC. The whole variable domain, remainder taken from reference TRBV30 and TRBJ2-5, is SQTIHQWPATLVQPVGSPLSLECTVEGTSNPNLYWYRQAAGRGLQLLFYSVGIGQISSEVPQNLSASRPQDRQFILSSKKLLLSDSGFYLCAWRAQGGETQYFGPGTRLLVL.

The gene calls are TRBV7-9 and TRBJ2-2; D gene uncertain. There are 12 residues in the CDR3. CDR1 is SEHNR, CDR2 FQNEAQ, per germline (reference sequence). Trimming took 4 bases from V and 6 from J, leaving 6 bases between them. CDR3 loop: CASSSGSGELFF. As DNA, the CDR3 is TGTGCCAGCAGCTCCGGTTCCGGGGAGCTGTTTTTT.

The chain links TRBV2 to TRBJ2-3; TRBD2 aligns across 14 bases. Germline loops: CDR1 SNHLY, CDR2 FYNNEI. Trimming removed 1 base from V and 6 bases from J; junction bases left unmatched: 0. CDR3 length: 15 amino acids. The CDR3 sequence is CASSEGTSGRDTQYF. The CDR3 region has the DNA TGTGCCAGCAGTGAAGGGACTAGCGGGAGGGATACGCAGTATTTT.

This CDR3 reads CASNWGLAGEETQYF. CDR3 sequence (DNA): TGTGCCAGCAACTGGGGACTAGCGGGAGAGGAGACCCAGTACTTC. V and J are TRBV5-4 and TRBJ2-5, with 14 nucleotides matching TRBD2. With V trimmed by 6 bases and J by 5 bases, 6 bases remained unmatched. CDR3 length equals 15 residues. Germline V gene lookup returns CDR1 SGHNT and CDR2 YYREEE (reference sequence).